What follows are 13 T cell receptor beta chains derived from one specimen sequenced in a study of T cells in Graves' hyperthyroidism and ophthalmopathy. The TCR beta CDR3 regions underwent amplification using RNA transcripts as the source. Using the HTBI primer set, a first-round RT-PCR was run on the TCR CDR3. MiXCR, applied by TCRdb to the multiplex PCR reads, yields one record per CDR3 protein. The sample has more than 350,000 distinct CDR3 sequences, about a sixth seen once; the top ten hold around 35%. Sequencing input: blood. The receptors derive from a young woman with Graves' hyperthyroidism that later progressed to Graves' ophthalmopathy.

This clonotype was picked up many times. The CDR3 is CASSVKGGVGTDTQYF. The CDR3 DNA reads TGTGCCAGCAGCGTCAAAGGGGGAGTCGGCACAGATACGCAGTATTTT. J is TRBJ2-3 and V is TRBV9, with D perhaps TRBD1 (6 bases). This CDR3 is 16 amino acids long. With 2 bases removed from V and 1 base from J, the gap between germline ends came to 14 bases. The germline V gene has CDR1 SGDLS and CDR2 YYNGEE.

This clonotype was counted ten times or more. The V gene is TRBV15, the J gene TRBJ2-5; 11 nucleotides agree with TRBD2. Per germline, CDR1 LNHNV and CDR2 YYDKDF (reference sequence). The CDR3 covers 16 residues. Trimming took 3 bases from V and 4 from J; bases not matched to a gene: 7. The CDR3 DNA follows: TGTGCCACCAGCAGGGAGGGACTAGCGGTGGGAGAGACCCAGTACTTC. Protein sequence: CATSREGLAVGETQYF.

This clonotype was seen repeatedly, ten times or more. The rearrangement joins TRBV19 to TRBJ2-5; 7 bases agree with TRBD2. Germline trimming cut 6 bases from V and 1 base from J; bases unmatched to any gene: 2. Germline-derived CDR1 and CDR2 are LNHDA and SQIVND (reference sequence). The CDR3 sequence is 13 residues long. The DNA of the CDR3 is TGTGCCAGTAGAGGGACTATCCAAGAGACCCAGTACTTC. Protein: CASRGTIQETQYF. The whole variable domain, remainder taken from reference TRBV19 and TRBJ2-5, is DGGITQSPKYLFRKEGQNVTLSCEQNLNHDAMYWYRQDPGQGLRLIYYSQIVNDFQKGDIAEGYSVSREKKESFPLTVTSAQKNPTAFYLCASRGTIQETQYFGPGTRLLVL.

V and J are TRBV6-5 and TRBJ1-1, with D unclear. The CDR3 extends over 15 amino acids. Trimming took 1 base from V and 1 from J, leaving 10 bases between them. Looked up from germline, CDR1 is MNHEY and CDR2 is SVGAGI. This CDR3 reads CASSYYFGENTEAFF. CDR3 DNA: TGTGCCAGCAGTTACTATTTCGGAGAGAACACTGAAGCTTTCTTT.

The chain carries TRBV20-1 and TRBJ1-2; D is unresolved. Germline V gene data show CDR1 as DFQATT and CDR2 as SNEGSKA (reference sequence). Trimming stripped 3 bases from V and 8 bases from J, with 10 bases between. CDR3 length equals 11 residues. For the CDR3, the DNA is TGCAGTGCTAGGGACCTGCGGGGCTACACCTTC. It is translated as CSARDLRGYTF.

This clonotype was detected ten times or more. The genes are TRBV2 and TRBJ2-1, with 7 bases identical to TRBD1. CDR1 is SNHLY and CDR2 is FYNNEI in the germline V gene. CDR3 size: 14 residues. Losses at the gene ends were 4 bases for V and 6 bases for J; bases not matched to a gene: 6. This CDR3 reads CASSVGQAFNEQFF. DNA of the CDR3: TGTGCCAGCAGTGTAGGACAGGCCTTCAATGAGCAGTTCTTC.

This clonotype was found many times. The V and J genes are TRBV6-6 and TRBJ1-2, with 8 bases aligning to TRBD1. V gave up 0 bases and J gave up 6 bases; unmatched junction bases: 3. Looked up from germline, CDR1 is MNHNY and CDR2 is SVGAGI (reference sequence). CDR3 length: 14 residues. CDR3 loop: CASSYSSGGDGYTF. CDR3 in DNA: TGTGCCAGCAGTTACTCGTCAGGGGGCGATGGCTACACCTTC.

This clonotype was picked up many times. This chain joins TRBV7-9 and TRBJ2-7; 9 bases are a match to TRBD1. V gave up 6 bases and J gave up 5 bases; unmatched junction bases: 8. Germline V lookup: CDR1 SEHNR, CDR2 FQNEAQ (reference sequence). The CDR3 totals 14 residues. CDR3 sequence reads: CASRGGQGSHEQYF. The CDR3 DNA follows: TGTGCCAGCAGGGGGGGACAGGGTAGCCACGAGCAGTACTTC.

The chain uses TRBV7-9 and TRBJ2-7; 10 bases agree with TRBD2. Trimming took 1 base from V and 2 from J; bases not matched to a gene: 8. This CDR3 comprises 17 residues. Germline loops: CDR1 SEHNR, CDR2 FQNEAQ (reference sequence). The CDR3 region has the DNA TGTGCCAGCAGCTTAGTTCCCGCGGGACTAGCGACCTACGAGCAGTACTTC. Protein product: CASSLVPAGLATYEQYF.

The V and J genes are TRBV5-1 and TRBJ2-7, with 7 bases that match TRBD1. The ends lost 5 bases at V and 7 bases at J; junction bases unmatched: 9. Per the germline V gene, CDR1 is SGHRS and CDR2 is YFSETQ. The CDR3 spans 13 residues. The chain's CDR3 is CASSWDSLGEQYF. DNA of the CDR3: TGCGCCAGCAGTTGGGACAGTTTAGGGGAGCAGTACTTC.

This clonotype was counted many times. The chain links TRBV28 to TRBJ2-3; 8 positions match TRBD2. Germline values: CDR1 MDHEN, CDR2 SYDVKM. This CDR3 region has 19 residues. The V gene end was trimmed by 7 bases and the J gene end by 0 bases; junction bases not matched to a gene: 18. The CDR3 DNA is TGTGCCAGCAACCATGGCAAGCCGGGAGGGCCCGGAAGCACAGATACGCAGTATTTT. As protein: CASNHGKPGGPGSTDTQYF.

At least ten counts were recorded for this clonotype. This chain joins TRBV20-1 and TRBJ1-1; a weak D match, TRBD1 (5 bases). Germline lookup yields CDR1 DFQATT and CDR2 SNEGSKA (reference sequence). The CDR3 totals 13 residues. The V and J ends lost 6 bases and 3 bases respectively, with 14 bases between them. CDR3 in amino acids: CSAEGRWDTEAFF. DNA of the CDR3: TGCAGTGCGGAGGGGAGATGGGACACTGAAGCTTTCTTT.

At least ten counts were recorded for this clonotype. This chain connects TRBV3-1 to TRBJ2-1; 7 nucleotides match TRBD2. From germline, CDR1 is LGHDT and CDR2 YNNKEL (reference sequence). Trimming removed 4 bases from V and 2 bases from J; junction bases left unmatched: 8. The CDR3 has 16 amino acids. The CDR3 nucleotides are TGTGCCAGCAGCCTGATCCGGGACTACCCCTACAATGAGCAGTTCTTC. It codes for CASSLIRDYPYNEQFF.